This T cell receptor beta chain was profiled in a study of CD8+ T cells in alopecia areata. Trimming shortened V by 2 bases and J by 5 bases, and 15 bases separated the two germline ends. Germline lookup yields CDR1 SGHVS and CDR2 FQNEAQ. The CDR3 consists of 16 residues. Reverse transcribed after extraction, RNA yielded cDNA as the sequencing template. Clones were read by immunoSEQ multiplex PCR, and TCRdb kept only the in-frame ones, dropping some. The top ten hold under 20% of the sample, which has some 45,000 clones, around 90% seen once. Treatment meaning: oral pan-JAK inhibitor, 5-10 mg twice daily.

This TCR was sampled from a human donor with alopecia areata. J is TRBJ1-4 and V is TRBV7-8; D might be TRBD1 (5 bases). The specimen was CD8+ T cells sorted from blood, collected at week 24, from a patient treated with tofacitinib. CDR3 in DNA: TGTGCCAGCAGCTTAAAGTCGCAGGGATCAAATGAAAAACTGTTTTTT. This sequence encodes CASSLKSQGSNEKLFF.